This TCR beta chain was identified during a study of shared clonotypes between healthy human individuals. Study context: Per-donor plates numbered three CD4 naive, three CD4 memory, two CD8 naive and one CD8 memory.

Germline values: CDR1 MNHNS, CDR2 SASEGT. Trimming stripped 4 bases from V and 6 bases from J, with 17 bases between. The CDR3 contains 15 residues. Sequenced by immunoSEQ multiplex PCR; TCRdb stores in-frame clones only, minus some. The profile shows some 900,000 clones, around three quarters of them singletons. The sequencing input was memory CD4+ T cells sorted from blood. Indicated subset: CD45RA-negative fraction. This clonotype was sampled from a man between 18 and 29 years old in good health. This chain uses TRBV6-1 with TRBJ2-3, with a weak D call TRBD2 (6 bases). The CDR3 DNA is TGTGCCAGCAGTGTGGGACTTCTCAATCCGGATACGCAGTATTTT. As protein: CASSVGLLNPDTQYF.